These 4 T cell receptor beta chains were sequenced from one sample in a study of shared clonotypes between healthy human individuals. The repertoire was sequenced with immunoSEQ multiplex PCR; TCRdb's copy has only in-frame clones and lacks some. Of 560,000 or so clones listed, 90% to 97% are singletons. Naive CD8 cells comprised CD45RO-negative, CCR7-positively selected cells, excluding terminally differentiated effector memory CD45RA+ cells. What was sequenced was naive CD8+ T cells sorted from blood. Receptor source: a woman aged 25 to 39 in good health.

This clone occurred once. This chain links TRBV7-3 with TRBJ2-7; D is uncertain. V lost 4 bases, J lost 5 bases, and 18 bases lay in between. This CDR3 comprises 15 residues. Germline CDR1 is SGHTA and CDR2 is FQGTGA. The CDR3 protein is CASSSSGGLLDEQYF. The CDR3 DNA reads TGTGCCAGCAGCTCCTCTGGTGGCCTCCTGGACGAGCAGTACTTC.

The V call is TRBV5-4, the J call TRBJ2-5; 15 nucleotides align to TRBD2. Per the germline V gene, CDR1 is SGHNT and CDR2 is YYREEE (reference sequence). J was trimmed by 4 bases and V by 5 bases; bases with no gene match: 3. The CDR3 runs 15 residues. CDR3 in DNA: TGTGCCAGCAGACAGGGACTAGCGGGAGGAGAGACCCAGTACTTC. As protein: CASRQGLAGGETQYF. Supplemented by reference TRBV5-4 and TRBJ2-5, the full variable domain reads ETGVTQSPTHLIKTRGQQVTLRCSSQSGHNTVSWYQQALGQGPQFIFQYYREEENGRGNFPPRFSGLQFPNYSSELNVNALELDDSALYLCASRQGLAGGETQYFGPGTRLLVL.

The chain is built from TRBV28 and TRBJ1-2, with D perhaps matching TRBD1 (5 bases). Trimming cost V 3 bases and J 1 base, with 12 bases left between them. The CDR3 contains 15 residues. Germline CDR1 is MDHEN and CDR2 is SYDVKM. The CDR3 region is CASSFLTGGNYGYTF. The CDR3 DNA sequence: TGTGCCAGCAGTTTTCTAACGGGGGGTAACTATGGCTACACCTTC.

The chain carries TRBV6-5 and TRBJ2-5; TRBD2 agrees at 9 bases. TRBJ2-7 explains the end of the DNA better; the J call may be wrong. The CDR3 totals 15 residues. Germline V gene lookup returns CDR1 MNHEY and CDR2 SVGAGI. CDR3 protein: CASSQQAGGGGEQYF. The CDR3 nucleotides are TGTGCCAGCAGCCAACAAGCGGGAGGCGGTGGCGAGCAGTACTTC.